This is a list of T cell receptor beta chains from one sample in a study of cytomegalovirus exposure and HLA in healthy donors. The assay was immunoSEQ multiplex PCR, and TCRdb's table has in-frame clones only and misses some. The repertoire holds roughly 150,000 clones, with more than 60% as singletons. Sequenced: PBMCs. Source of these receptors: a man in his late teens or twenties in good health and CMV-seropositive. CDR3s include the opening cysteine and the closing phenylalanine or tryptophan. The D gene is left open where the match is weak. Clone size, where shown, is once, few, many, or a class for clones that have expanded.

V: TRBV2; size: -; D: TRBD1; J: TRBJ1-5; DNA: TGTGCCAGCAGCTACGACAGGGTAAATCAGCCCCAGCATTTT; CDR3: CASSYDRVNQPQHF
V: TRBV7-6; size: -; D: TRBD2; J: TRBJ2-7; DNA: TGTGCCAGCAGCTCAATTGGGACTAACTCCTACGAGCAGTACTTC; CDR3: CASSSIGTNSYEQYF
V: TRBV30; size: -; D: TRBD1; J: TRBJ1-5; DNA: TGTGCCTGGAGTGCCGACAGGGGGAATCAGCCCCAGCATTTT; CDR3: CAWSADRGNQPQHF
V: TRBV5-1; size: -; D: TRBD2; J: TRBJ2-7; DNA: TGCGCCAGCAGCTTGACTAGCGGGAGAAGCCTATCCCACGAGCAGTACTTC; CDR3: CASSLTSGRSLSHEQYF
V: TRBV11-2; size: -; D: -; J: TRBJ1-1; DNA: TGTGCCAGCAGCTTGGACTTAACTGAAGCTTTCTTT; CDR3: CASSLDLTEAFF
V: TRBV7-9; size: -; D: -; J: TRBJ2-7; DNA: TGTGCCAGCAGCTTACAGGGGTACGAGCAGTACTTC; CDR3: CASSLQGYEQYF
V: TRBV29-1; size: -; D: TRBD1; J: TRBJ1-1; DNA: TGCAGCGTAGACAGGGGAATGAACACTGAAGCTTTCTTT; CDR3: CSVDRGMNTEAFF
V: TRBV29-1; size: -; D: -; J: TRBJ2-7; DNA: TGCCGCGTCAAATTCCGGGACTCCCTCTCCTACGAGCAGTACTTC; CDR3: CRVKFRDSLSYEQYF
V: TRBV27; size: -; D: -; J: TRBJ2-1; DNA: TGTGCCAGCAGTCCCCGGTTAGAGAGGTTCAATGAGCAGTTCTTC; CDR3: CASSPRLERFNEQFF
V: TRBV13; size: -; D: TRBD2; J: TRBJ2-3; DNA: TGTGCCAGCAGCCATACTAGCGGACCCACAGATACGCAGTATTTT; CDR3: CASSHTSGPTDTQYF
V: TRBV28; size: -; D: TRBD1; J: TRBJ1-2; DNA: TGTGCCAGCAGTTTGGGTAGGGCAGGGGGAATATTGGAGGTTGGCTACACCTTC; CDR3: CASSLGRAGGILEVGYTF
V: TRBV7-9; size: -; D: -; J: TRBJ1-2; DNA: TGTGCCAGCCATGGCCCCAATGGCTACACCTTC; CDR3: CASHGPNGYTF
V: TRBV2; size: -; D: TRBD1; J: TRBJ1-4; DNA: TGTGCCAGCAGTGAAGGAGGGACAGCTAATGAAAAACTGTTTTTT; CDR3: CASSEGGTANEKLFF
V: TRBV2; size: -; D: -; J: TRBJ2-1; DNA: TGTGCCAGCAGTGGCCAACTTGGTGAGCAGTTCTTC; CDR3: CASSGQLGEQFF
V: TRBV18; size: -; D: -; J: TRBJ2-1; DNA: TGTGCCAGCTCACCCCGCGGGTACAATGAGCAGTTCTTC; CDR3: CASSPRGYNEQFF
V: TRBV7-6; size: -; D: TRBD2; J: TRBJ2-2; DNA: TGTGCCAGCAGCTTACTTCCTAGCGGAAACACCGGGGAGCTGTTTTTT; CDR3: CASSLLPSGNTGELFF
V: TRBV4-1; size: -; D: TRBD2; J: TRBJ2-7; DNA: TGCGCCAGCAGCCAAGCGGCATCCTACGGACTAGCGGGAATCTACGAGCAGTACTTC; CDR3: CASSQAASYGLAGIYEQYF
V: TRBV6-6; size: -; D: -; J: TRBJ2-2; DNA: TGTGCCAGCAGTAAAACCTCGGGGTCCACCGGGGAGCTGTTTTTT; CDR3: CASSKTSGSTGELFF
V: TRBV6-5; size: -; D: -; J: TRBJ1-1; DNA: TGTGCCAGTCGGCTTCCGGCGGGGACTGAAGCTTTCTTT; CDR3: CASRLPAGTEAFF
V: TRBV5-6; size: few; D: TRBD1; J: TRBJ2-5; DNA: TGTGCCAGCAGCTTCGGGACAGGGGGTCCTGCGACCCAGTACTTC; CDR3: CASSFGTGGPATQYF
V: TRBV27; size: -; D: -; J: TRBJ1-2; DNA: TGTGCCAGCAGTTCTCACCTCGGCGGGGGGAGGTACTATGGCTACACCTTC; CDR3: CASSSHLGGGRYYGYTF
V: TRBV5-1; size: -; D: -; J: TRBJ1-2; DNA: TGCGCCAGCAGCTTGGAGGGGCCGGACCGGTCCGATGGCTACACCTTC; CDR3: CASSLEGPDRSDGYTF
V: TRBV18; size: -; D: -; J: TRBJ1-1; DNA: TGTGCCAGCTCACCAGTACAATACAACACTGAAGCTTTCTTT; CDR3: CASSPVQYNTEAFF
V: TRBV30; size: -; D: TRBD1; J: TRBJ1-4; DNA: TGTGCCTGCCCTCGACAGGGTAGGAATGAAAAACTGTTTTTT; CDR3: CACPRQGRNEKLFF
V: TRBV7-9; size: -; D: TRBD2; J: TRBJ2-2; DNA: TGTGCCAGCAGCCTCCCCCGGGAACTAGCGGGAACCTACACCGGGGAGCTGTTTTTT; CDR3: CASSLPRELAGTYTGELFF
V: TRBV2; size: -; D: -; J: TRBJ1-2; DNA: TGTGCCAGCAGTGAACGGGGGAGGTTGGGCTACACCTTC; CDR3: CASSERGRLGYTF
V: TRBV15; size: -; D: -; J: TRBJ2-7; DNA: TGTGCCACCAGCAGAGAGCGTTCCCACGAGCAGTACTTC; CDR3: CATSRERSHEQYF
V: TRBV7-3; size: -; D: TRBD1; J: TRBJ2-2; DNA: TGTGCCAGCAGCCACGGTGGGACAGGGCTTTCCGGGGAGCTGTTTTTT; CDR3: CASSHGGTGLSGELFF
V: TRBV7-3; size: -; D: TRBD2; J: TRBJ2-3; DNA: TGTGCCAGCAGCATAGCGGGAGGTATAGGGAATACGCAGTATTTT; CDR3: CASSIAGGIGNTQYF
V: TRBV6-5; size: few; D: TRBD2; J: TRBJ2-3; DNA: TGTGCCAGCAGCGTGGGACTAACTAGCACAGATACGCAGTATTTT; CDR3: CASSVGLTSTDTQYF
V: TRBV27; size: -; D: TRBD2; J: TRBJ2-2; DNA: TGTGCCAGCAGTTTGGGCGGGAGGGGCGGGGAGCTGTTTTTT; CDR3: CASSLGGRGGELFF